One sample yielded the 11 T cell receptor beta chains listed below, sequenced in a study of blood T cell repertoires in COVID-19. TCRdb keeps only in-frame clones here, not all; method: immunoSEQ multiplex PCR. The sample has over 130,000 clones, 75% to 80% seen once; the top ten hold roughly 9%. Sequenced input: peripheral blood. Every receptor here comes from a woman aged 50 to 60 with active or convalescent COVID-19.

The genes are TRBV7-3 and TRBJ2-1; TRBD1 aligns across 10 bases. The CDR3 contains 15 residues. Germline trimming cut 5 bases from V and 2 bases from J; bases unmatched to any gene: 3. Germline values: CDR1 SGHTA, CDR2 FQGTGA. CDR3 sequence (DNA): TGTGCCAGCAGCCCCGACAGGGGGCCCTACAATGAGCAGTTCTTC. Amino acids: CASSPDRGPYNEQFF.

CDR3 nucleotide sequence: TGTGCCAGCAGCGGCCGGGACACAACCCTACCCCTGACTTTC. It yields the protein CASSGRDTTLPLTF. The V and J genes are TRBV9 and TRBJ2-6; perhaps TRBD1 as D (6 bases). The CDR3 spans 14 residues. V lost 3 bases, J lost 15 bases, and 19 bases lay in between. Per germline, CDR1 SGDLS and CDR2 YYNGEE.

Of note for this clone: Other DNA sequences from this sample encode an identical CDR3 as well. The J gene is TRBJ1-1, the V gene TRBV6-5, with TRBD1 as a possible D gene (6 bases). Looked up from germline, CDR1 is MNHEY and CDR2 is SVGAGI. Trimming cost V 4 bases and J 2 bases, with 11 bases left between them. The CDR3 totals 14 residues. The CDR3, as DNA: TGTGCCAGCAGTTCGGGGGGGACAAACACTGAAGCTTTCTTT. Its translation is CASSSGGTNTEAFF.

This chain joins TRBV6-1 and TRBJ2-7; TRBD1 agrees at 7 bases. Trimming removed 2 bases from V and 5 bases from J; junction bases left unmatched: 3. CDR3 length: 13 amino acids. The germline V gene encodes CDR1 MNHNS and CDR2 SASEGT. CDR3 sequence: CASSEQDRDEQYF. The CDR3 bases are TGTGCCAGCAGTGAACAAGACAGGGACGAGCAGTACTTC.

This clone occurred many times. The V gene is TRBV5-5, the J gene TRBJ1-4; the D gene is possibly TRBD1 (5 bases). The V gene's germline CDR1 is SGHKS and CDR2 YYEKEE (reference sequence). V was cut by 3 bases and J by 0 bases, with 6 bases left in between. CDR3 length equals 14 residues. This chain's CDR3 is CASSSRATNEKLFF. The DNA of the CDR3 is TGTGCCAGCAGCTCCAGGGCAACTAATGAAAAACTGTTTTTT.

This sequence joins TRBV19 and TRBJ2-6, with 7 bases that match TRBD1. With 9 bases clipped from V and 4 bases from J, the junction kept 3 bases outside the gene matches. CDR1 is LNHDA and CDR2 is SQIVND in the germline V gene (reference sequence). This CDR3 contains 13 residues. As DNA, the CDR3 is TGTGCCAGCAGGGGGTCCGGGGCCAACGTCCTGACTTTC. Amino acid sequence: CASRGSGANVLTF. Variable domain in full (rest from reference TRBV19 and TRBJ2-6): DGGITQSPKYLFRKEGQNVTLSCEQNLNHDAMYWYRQDPGQGLRLIYYSQIVNDFQKGDIAEGYSVSREKKESFPLTVTSAQKNPTAFYLCASRGSGANVLTFGAGSRLTVL.

The rearrangement uses TRBV7-8 and TRBJ2-4; D possibly corresponds to TRBD2 (5 bases). Trimming left V 4 bases short and J 4 bases short, with 11 bases between. This CDR3 has 14 residues. Germline V CDR1 and CDR2: SGHVS, FQNEAQ. CDR3 DNA: TGTGCCAGCAGCTCTTCCGGGGTAAAAAACATTCAGTACTTC. This codes for CASSSSGVKNIQYF.

The chain couples TRBV2 to TRBJ1-2; 7 bases align to TRBD1. The CDR3 runs 15 residues. CDR1 and CDR2 from the germline V gene are SNHLY and FYNNEI. Trimming at V came to 2 bases and at J to 0 bases, leaving 3 bases not matched to a gene. CDR3 sequence: CASSERDRPNYGYTF. CDR3 nucleotide sequence: TGTGCCAGCAGTGAACGGGACAGACCTAACTATGGCTACACCTTC.

V is TRBV9 and J is TRBJ2-5; TRBD2 matches 7 bases. CDR1 is SGDLS, CDR2 YYNGEE, per germline. The CDR3 runs 16 residues. V shed 3 bases and J 3 bases; nucleotides not matched to a gene: 11. CDR3 nucleotides: TGTGCCAGCAGCGGGTTTACGGCGAGCGGGAAAGAGACCCAGTACTTC. Translated, it gives CASSGFTASGKETQYF. The full variable domain, completed using reference TRBV9 and TRBJ2-5, is DSGVTQTPKHLITATGQRVTLRCSPRSGDLSVYWYQQSLDQGLQFLIQYYNGEERAKGNILERFSAQQFPDLHSELNLSSLELGDSALYFCASSGFTASGKETQYFGPGTRLLVL.

This chain uses TRBV7-2 with TRBJ1-1, with TRBD1 matching 8 bases. The CDR3 consists of 13 residues. Germline CDR1 is SGHTA and CDR2 is FQGNSA. The V and J ends lost 5 bases and 8 bases, in that order; junction bases with no gene match: 7. The chain's CDR3 is CASSPDRGSEAFF. The CDR3 DNA reads as TGTGCCAGCAGCCCCGACAGGGGTAGCGAAGCTTTCTTT. Variable domain in full (rest from reference TRBV7-2 and TRBJ1-1): GAGVSQSPSNKVTEKGKDVELRCDPISGHTALYWYRQSLGQGLEFLIYFQGNSAPDKSGLPSDRFSAERTGGSVSTLTIQRTQQEDSAVYLCASSPDRGSEAFFGQGTRLTVV.

This chain connects TRBV20-1 to TRBJ2-5, with TRBD2 identical over 13 bases. Trimming removed 3 bases from V and 5 bases from J; junction bases left unmatched: 6. CDR3 length: 15 residues. Germline values: CDR1 DFQATT, CDR2 SNEGSKA (reference sequence). CDR3 sequence: CSASKGLAGFETQYF. For the CDR3, the DNA is TGCAGTGCTAGTAAGGGACTAGCGGGATTCGAGACCCAGTACTTC.